The text below deals with one T cell receptor (beta chain). This sample stems from a study of blood T cell repertoires in COVID-19. Study-wide background: The United States, Italy and Spain provided the acute and convalescent COVID-19 samples. The cDNA or gDNA used as material had been derived from T cells, B-cell-depleted T cells, or PBMCs.

Trimming at V came to 5 bases and at J to 7 bases, leaving 5 bases not matched to a gene. The germline gives CDR1 LNHDA, CDR2 SQIVND (reference sequence). The CDR3 loop spans 13 amino acids. Under the authors' procedure: Reference gene primers were amplified, and this amplification served to estimate nucleated cell counts. Profiled with immunoSEQ multiplex PCR; TCRdb holds only in-frame clones, not every one. V, J and clone size derive from that table, while D and trimming were established from the DNA sequence. The repertoire consists of some 160,000 clones, with 80% occurring once and the leading ten covering roughly 5.3%.

The V gene is TRBV19, the J gene TRBJ1-2, with TRBD1 matching 9 bases. This TCR came from a woman aged 50 to 60 with acute or convalescent COVID-19. Sequencing input: peripheral blood. The CDR3 protein is CASSADRGSGYTF. The CDR3, as DNA: TGTGCCAGTAGTGCGGACAGGGGTTCTGGCTACACCTTC.